This entry lists 23 T cell receptor beta chains sequenced from one sample in a study of cytomegalovirus exposure and HLA in healthy donors. Both 60 Vbeta primers and 13 Jbeta primers went into the PCR. Produced via immunoSEQ multiplex PCR; TCRdb's table is partial and in-frame only. The sample gives about 170,000 clones, roughly 60% of which show up once; around 2.9% is in the top ten. What was sequenced was PBMCs. These receptors were collected from a man aged 35 to 55 in good health and CMV-seronegative.

The chain uses TRBV25-1 and TRBJ1-6; 9 bases fit TRBD1. Per the germline V gene, CDR1 is MGHDK and CDR2 is SYGVNS. The CDR3 runs to 13 residues. The V gene end was trimmed by 6 bases and the J gene end by 7 bases; junction bases not matched to a gene: 1. In DNA, the CDR3 is TGTGCCAGCAGAGGGACAGGGAATTCACCCCTCCACTTT. As protein: CASRGTGNSPLHF.

To note about this clone: The sample has other DNA sequences that encode this CDR3 too. The rearrangement joins TRBV9 to TRBJ2-7, with a weak D call TRBD1 (5 bases). Germline V gene data show CDR1 as SGDLS and CDR2 as YYNGEE. The CDR3 has 14 residues. Deletions cut 0 bases from V and 2 bases from J, with 9 bases between. The CDR3 is CASSVGQGTYEQYF. The CDR3 region has the DNA TGTGCCAGCAGCGTAGGCCAGGGTACCTACGAGCAGTACTTC.

This clone was seen only a few times. The chain is built from TRBV7-2 and TRBJ1-1; the D is unclear. Deletions cut 5 bases from V and 4 bases from J, with 8 bases between. Germline V gene sequence: CDR1 SGHTA, CDR2 FQGNSA. The CDR3 is 12 residues long. The CDR3 DNA sequence: TGTGCCAGCAGCCAAACGGGCACTGAAGCTTTCTTT. Encoded protein: CASSQTGTEAFF.

The chain combines TRBV29-1 with TRBJ2-5; no definite D call. The CDR3 consists of 10 residues. Germline loops: CDR1 SQVTM, CDR2 ANQGSEA. V lost 5 bases and J lost 3, with 4 bases in between. CDR3 coding DNA: TGCAGCGTTCGAGAAGAGACCCAGTACTTC. Encoded protein: CSVREETQYF.

The chain has TRBV19 and TRBJ2-1; 10 bases are shared with TRBD1. Trimming cost V 3 bases and J 5 bases; bases outside gene matches: 4. CDR1 is LNHDA, CDR2 SQIVND, per germline (reference sequence). The CDR3 covers 15 residues. CDR3 DNA sequence: TGTGCCAGTAGTATCGGACAGGGGGGTCACAATGAGCAGTTCTTC. This encodes CASSIGQGGHNEQFF.

The chain uses TRBV7-9 and TRBJ2-5, with a weak D call TRBD1 (6 bases). The J call is in doubt because the DNA end fits TRBJ2-7 better. CDR1 is SEHNR, CDR2 FQNEAQ, per germline (reference sequence). The CDR3 is made up of 16 amino acids. The CDR3 reads CASSPLKPRGTYEQYF. The DNA of the CDR3 is TGTGCCAGCAGCCCCCTCAAGCCCAGGGGCACCTACGAGCAGTACTTC.

The gene calls are TRBV6-1 and TRBJ1-1; D is perhaps TRBD1 (5 bases). Trimming pared 6 bases from V and 3 bases from J, leaving 14 bases between. This CDR3 spans 14 amino acids. CDR1 is MNHNS and CDR2 is SASEGT in the germline V gene. The CDR3 DNA reads as TGTGCCAGCAGACTTAGCGGGGCGGACACTGAAGCTTTCTTT. Translation: CASRLSGADTEAFF.

This chain links TRBV5-1 with TRBJ1-1, with 7 bases identical to TRBD1. CDR1 SGHRS and CDR2 YFSETQ come from the germline V gene. The CDR3 is 13 residues long. The junction had 3 bases not matched to a gene; V was cut back by 3 bases and J by 4 bases. The DNA for the CDR3 is TGCGCCAGCAGCTCGACAGGGCCCACTGAAGCTTTCTTT. Its translation: CASSSTGPTEAFF.

The rearrangement joins TRBV9 to TRBJ1-4; 9 bases match TRBD1. The CDR3 has 15 residues. From germline, CDR1 is SGDLS and CDR2 YYNGEE. V dropped 3 bases and J dropped 7; count of bases not matched to a gene: 7. The CDR3 sequence is CASSATGGSLEKLFF. The CDR3 DNA sequence: TGTGCCAGCAGCGCGACAGGGGGATCGCTTGAAAAACTGTTTTTT.

A few counts support this clone. J is TRBJ2-5 and V is TRBV27, with 10 bases fitting TRBD2. Germline CDR1 is MNHEY and CDR2 is SMNVEV (reference sequence). The CDR3 sequence is 17 residues long. V trimming: 0 bases; J trimming: 0 bases; junction bases outside the gene matches: 4. The CDR3: CASSLSPLAGYQETQYF. CDR3 bases: TGTGCCAGCAGTTTATCGCCACTAGCGGGATACCAAGAGACCCAGTACTTC.

This sequence joins TRBV14 and TRBJ2-7, with D possibly TRBD1 on 5 matching bases. The CDR3 has 14 amino acids. The ends were cut back, 3 bases at V and 3 bases at J, with 12 bases in the middle. In germline, CDR1 is SGHDN, CDR2 FVKESK. The CDR3 region is CASSQGQENYEQYF. The CDR3 DNA reads TGTGCCAGCAGCCAGGGGCAGGAGAACTACGAGCAGTACTTC.

V gene TRBV11-3 combines with J gene TRBJ2-3; tentative D call: TRBD2 (5 bases). This CDR3 has 11 amino acids. With 5 bases removed from V and 12 bases from J, the gap between germline ends came to 12 bases. Germline-derived CDR1 and CDR2 are SGHNT and YENEEA. The CDR3 sequence is CASSRGYQQYF. CDR3 DNA: TGTGCCAGCAGCCGCGGGTATCAACAGTATTTT. The variable domain in full, completed from reference TRBV11-3 and TRBJ2-3, reads EAGVVQSPRYKIIEKKQPVAFWCNPISGHNTLYWYLQNLGQGPELLIRYENEEAVDDSQLPKDRFSAERLKGVDSTLKIQPAELGDSAVYLCASSRGYQQYFGPGTRLTVL.

A note on this clone: One end of the junction varies from germline; a read error may be responsible. This chain connects TRBV7-9 to TRBJ1-2; D unclear. The CDR3 runs to 14 residues. CDR1 and CDR2 (germline): SEHNR, FQNEAQ (reference sequence). CDR3 DNA: TGTTCCAGCAGCTTAGAAGTGACACAGTATGGCTACACCTTC. It is translated as CSSSLEVTQYGYTF.

This clone has just a few counts. The chain combines TRBV27 with TRBJ1-3, with D unresolved. There are 14 residues in the CDR3. CDR1 is MNHEY, CDR2 SMNVEV, per germline (reference sequence). Trimming shortened V by 3 bases and J by 4 bases, and 10 bases separated the two germline ends. The DNA for the CDR3 is TGTGCCAGCAGTTTTTCGGGATCCGGAAACACCATATATTTT. Translating gives CASSFSGSGNTIYF.

The chain joins TRBV19 to TRBJ1-1, with TRBD1 as a possible D gene (6 bases). V was cut by 2 bases and J by 4 bases, with 11 bases left in between. This CDR3 is built from 14 residues. CDR1 and CDR2 from the germline V gene are LNHDA and SQIVND (reference sequence). The CDR3 sequence is CASSITGTGTEAFF. The CDR3 region has the DNA TGTGCCAGTAGTATAACAGGGACCGGCACTGAAGCTTTCTTT.

Written as DNA, the CDR3 is TGTGCCAGTAGTATAGATCCACAGGGAAAAAACATTCAGTACTTC. It encodes CASSIDPQGKNIQYF. The gene calls are TRBV19 and TRBJ2-4, with D possibly TRBD1 on 6 matching bases. The CDR3 is 15 residues long. The germline gives CDR1 LNHDA, CDR2 SQIVND (reference sequence). V was shortened by 0 bases and J by 4 bases, with 10 bases between the two germline ends.

The V call is TRBV18, the J call TRBJ1-2; possibly TRBD1 for D (5 bases). V was clipped by 4 bases and J by 7 bases, with 13 bases between them. Germline V gene data show CDR1 as KGHSH and CDR2 as LQKENI. The CDR3 loop spans 13 amino acids. The CDR3 loop is CASSQLGHGGYTF. The CDR3 DNA is TGTGCCAGCTCACAACTCGGACACGGTGGCTACACCTTC.

The chain is built from TRBV5-5 and TRBJ2-1; D perhaps matches TRBD2 (6 bases). Looked up from germline, CDR1 is SGHKS and CDR2 is YYEKEE (reference sequence). V was cut by 7 bases and J by 2 bases, with 16 bases left in between. The CDR3 consists of 15 residues. The CDR3 sequence is CASGRRAVPYNEQFF. The CDR3 nucleotides read TGTGCCAGCGGGAGGCGGGCAGTCCCCTACAATGAGCAGTTCTTC.

This clone was seen only a few times. V gene TRBV9 combines with J gene TRBJ2-2; TRBD2 agrees at 7 bases. The CDR3 consists of 16 residues. CDR1 SGDLS and CDR2 YYNGEE come from the germline V gene. Trimming cost V 0 bases and J 4 bases; bases outside gene matches: 6. Here the CDR3 reads CASSVGGRDGTGELFF. CDR3 nucleotide sequence: TGTGCCAGCAGCGTAGGGGGGAGGGACGGCACCGGGGAGCTGTTTTTT. Full variable domain (outside the CDR3, taken from reference TRBV9 and TRBJ2-2): DSGVTQTPKHLITATGQRVTLRCSPRSGDLSVYWYQQSLDQGLQFLIQYYNGEERAKGNILERFSAQQFPDLHSELNLSSLELGDSALYFCASSVGGRDGTGELFFGEGSRLTVL.

This clone was detected a few times. The genes are TRBV7-2 and TRBJ2-1; 9 bases match TRBD1. The CDR3 loop spans 13 amino acids. J gave up 5 bases and V 5 bases, and 1 base lay outside the gene matches. Germline CDR1 reads SGHTA; CDR2 reads FQGNSA. This chain's CDR3 is CASSRTGDNEQFF. The CDR3 DNA reads TGTGCCAGCAGCCGGACAGGGGACAATGAGCAGTTCTTC.

The V and J genes are TRBV18 and TRBJ2-1, with 8 bases aligning to TRBD1. In germline, CDR1 is KGHSH, CDR2 LQKENI. V shed 6 bases and J 0 bases; nucleotides not matched to a gene: 1. CDR3 length: 14 amino acids. The CDR3 region has the DNA TGTGCCAGCTCGACAGGGGACTCCTACAATGAGCAGTTCTTC. The encoded protein is CASSTGDSYNEQFF.

The chain is built from TRBV15 and TRBJ2-1; TRBD2 aligns across 8 bases. CDR1 is LNHNV, CDR2 YYDKDF, per germline (reference sequence). This CDR3 is built from 14 residues. V lost 0 bases and J lost 9; bases outside the gene matches: 4. This CDR3 reads CATSRDLAGLEQFF. The CDR3 bases are TGTGCCACCAGCAGAGACCTAGCGGGCCTTGAGCAGTTCTTC.

The gene calls are TRBV15 and TRBJ1-2; D gene ambiguous. Germline V lookup: CDR1 LNHNV, CDR2 YYDKDF (reference sequence). V was trimmed by 0 bases and J by 4 bases, leaving 12 bases between them. The CDR3 extends over 15 amino acids. CDR3 bases: TGTGCCACCAGCAGAGATCCCCGGGAGGTCTATGGCTACACCTTC. This codes for CATSRDPREVYGYTF.